These 24 T cell receptor beta chains originate from one sample sequenced in a study of Tregs in tolerant kidney transplant recipients. Sequenced by immunoSEQ multiplex PCR; TCRdb stores in-frame clones only, minus some. The table for this sample gives roughly 53,000 clones. The sequencing here drew on CD4+ T cells from blood, taken before the transplant. The source of these receptors is a human donor who received a combined kidney and bone marrow transplant.

Regarding this clone: The observed sequence ends 3 residues before the CDR3 terminus, with the missing tail filled in from the germline J gene. The chain joins TRBV6-1 to TRBJ1-1; D not resolved. Looked up from germline, CDR1 is MNHNS and CDR2 is SASEGT. The V and J ends lost 4 bases and 0 bases respectively, with 12 bases between them. The CDR3 contains 15 residues. The DNA read from the CDR3 is TGTGCCAGCAGTGTACTAAGGATCATGAACACTGAA. Translating it yields CASSVLRIMNTE. Given in full, the CDR3 is CASSVLRIMNTEAFF.

To note about this clone: The read terminates 3 residues ahead of where the CDR3 ends, so the germline J gene completes it. This chain connects TRBV7-2 to TRBJ2-5, with D tentatively TRBD1 (5 bases). The length of the CDR3 is 15 residues. The germline V gene has CDR1 SGHTA and CDR2 FQGNSA. V lost 5 bases and J 0 bases, leaving 13 bases between the germline ends. The CDR3 loop is CASSHRQLYQETQYF. CDR3 bases read: TGTGCCAGCAGCCACCGACAGCTGTACCAAGAGACC.

A note on this clone: The read comes to an end 3 residues before the CDR3 does, leaving the germline J gene to fill in the end. The J gene is TRBJ1-5, the V gene TRBV5-6; D may be TRBD1 (5 bases). The germline V gene encodes CDR1 SGHDT and CDR2 YYEEEE. CDR3 length equals 15 residues. V lost 1 base and J 6 bases, leaving 14 bases between the germline ends. The CDR3 loop is CASSLTGGWRQPQHF. The covered CDR3 bases are TGTGCCAGCAGCTTGACCGGGGGGTGGCGTCAGCCC.

For this clone: The read stops 3 residues short of the end of the CDR3; the missing end is completed from the germline J gene. This chain uses TRBV18 with TRBJ1-1; no clear D. Germline values: CDR1 KGHSH, CDR2 LQKENI. The CDR3 covers 14 residues. Trimming left V 1 base short and J 2 bases short, with 8 bases between. This chain's CDR3 is CASSPLASNTEAFF. CDR3 DNA (partial): TGTGCCAGCTCACCACTGGCTTCCAACACTGAA.

As concerns this clone: The read gets to within 3 residues of the CDR3 end, and the germline J gene fills in the rest. The chain links TRBV7-2 to TRBJ2-4; D is unresolved. From germline, CDR1 is SGHTA and CDR2 FQGNSA. The CDR3 runs to 13 residues. The V gene lost 4 bases and the J gene lost 2 bases, with 6 bases spanning the gap. CDR3 sequence reads: CASSSNSKNIQYF. The part of the CDR3 DNA that was read is TGTGCCAGCAGCTCCAACTCCAAAAACATT.

To note about this clone: The missing CDR3 end, 3 residues past where the read stops, is filled in from the germline J gene. The rearrangement uses TRBV9 and TRBJ2-6, with 9 bases lining up with TRBD1. The ends lost 3 bases at V and 0 bases at J; junction bases unmatched: 7. This CDR3 contains 18 residues. CDR1 and CDR2 from the germline V gene are SGDLS and YYNGEE. The CDR3 spells CASSGQGVPISGANVLTF. CDR3 DNA, as far as it was read: TGTGCCAGCAGCGGACAGGGGGTCCCGATCTCTGGGGCCAACGTC.

As concerns this clone: The CDR3 end lies 3 residues beyond the end of the read and is filled in from the germline J gene. J is TRBJ2-3 and V is TRBV6-2 or TRBV6-3; D remains ambiguous. This CDR3 region has 12 residues. Germline values: CDR1 MNHEY, CDR2 SVGEGT. V lost 6 bases and J lost 2, with 6 bases in between. Partial CDR3 DNA: TGTGCCAGCAGCCAAAACACAGATACG. This sequence encodes CASSQNTDT. The whole CDR3 region reads CASSQNTDTQYF.

In regard to this clone: The read terminates 3 residues before the CDR3 end, so the remaining end is supplied by the germline J gene. V and J are TRBV7-2 and TRBJ2-7; a weak D match, TRBD1 (5 bases). This CDR3 has 13 amino acids. The germline V gene has CDR1 SGHTA and CDR2 FQGNSA. With 2 bases removed from V and 6 bases from J, the gap between germline ends came to 11 bases. Here the CDR3 reads CASSLNSGFEQYF. CDR3 DNA (partial): TGTGCCAGCAGCTTAAACTCAGGGTTCGAG.

CDR3 in amino acids: CASSQDGGRAETQYF. The part of the CDR3 DNA that was read is TGTGCCAGCAGCCAGGACGGCGGGAGGGCAGAGACC. The V call is TRBV7-2, the J call TRBJ2-5; 9 bases match TRBD2. Read data end 3 residues before the CDR3 end; the end is taken from the germline J gene. The V segment lost 5 bases and the J segment 4 bases; nucleotides outside the gene matches: 8. This CDR3 contains 15 residues. In germline, CDR1 is SGHTA, CDR2 FQGNSA. Supplemented by reference TRBV7-2 and TRBJ2-5, the full variable domain reads GAGVSQSPSNKVTEKGKDVELRCDPISGHTALYWYRQSLGQGLEFLIYFQGNSAPDKSGLPSDRFSAERTGGSVSTLTIQRTQQEDSAVYLCASSQDGGRAETQYFGPGTRLLVL.

On this clone itself: The read finishes 3 residues shy of the CDR3 end, and the germline J gene is used to complete it. The chain joins TRBV7-2 to TRBJ2-7; 8 bases match TRBD1. V lost 5 bases to trimming and J lost 2 bases; unmatched junction nucleotides: 5. Germline lookup yields CDR1 SGHTA and CDR2 FQGNSA. This CDR3 is built from 14 residues. The CDR3 loop is CASSVQQGAYEQYF. Incomplete CDR3 DNA: TGTGCCAGCAGCGTCCAACAGGGGGCCTACGAG.

Turning to this clone: Sequencing ends 3 residues short of the CDR3 end; the germline J gene provides the rest. The chain joins TRBV20-1 to TRBJ2-3; 8 bases line up with TRBD2. This CDR3 has 17 amino acids. The V gene's germline CDR1 is DFQATT and CDR2 SNEGSKA (reference sequence). Trimming took 6 bases from V and 3 from J; bases not matched to a gene: 17. The CDR3 here is CSARPDVEAGGTDTQYF. The sequenced part of the CDR3 DNA is TGCAGTGCCAGACCAGACGTCGAGGCGGGAGGTACAGATACG.

Points on this clone: The read terminates 3 residues before the CDR3 end, so the remaining end is supplied by the germline J gene. This chain uses TRBV2 with TRBJ1-5; 9 bases fit TRBD1. This CDR3 has 14 amino acids. Germline-derived CDR1 and CDR2 are SNHLY and FYNNEI. The junction had 5 bases not matched to a gene; V was cut back by 8 bases and J by 3 bases. CDR3 in amino acids: CASGPQGANQPQHF. Partial CDR3 DNA: TGTGCCAGCGGTCCACAGGGGGCCAATCAGCCC. Using reference TRBV2 and TRBJ1-5 for the parts outside the CDR3, the full variable domain is EPEVTQTPSHQVTQMGQEVILRCVPISNHLYFYWYRQILGQKVEFLVSFYNNEISEKSEIFDDQFSVERPDGSNFTLKIRSTKLEDSAMYFCASGPQGANQPQHFGDGTRLSIL.

Worth noting for this clone: Read sequence stops 3 residues before the CDR3 end, and the germline J gene provides the missing end. This sequence joins TRBV2 and TRBJ2-3; TRBD2 is a possible D gene (5 bases). The ends were cut back, 3 bases at V and 3 bases at J, with 10 bases in the middle. The germline V gene has CDR1 SNHLY and CDR2 FYNNEI. CDR3 size: 14 residues. The DNA read from the CDR3 is TGTGCCAGCAGTGAGTACAGAGGGACAGATACG. Residues: CASSEYRGTDT. The whole CDR3 region reads CASSEYRGTDTQYF.

Regarding this clone: The read ends 3 residues shy of where the CDR3 ends; the end is completed using the germline J gene. V gene TRBV19 combines with J gene TRBJ2-4; 8 nucleotides line up with TRBD1. Germline lookup yields CDR1 LNHDA and CDR2 SQIVND (reference sequence). This CDR3 is built from 16 residues. The CDR3 sequence: CASSMGTRGPGQPQYF. The sequenced CDR3 bases are TGTGCCAGTAGTATGGGAACCAGGGGGCCCGGGCAGCCT.

Comments on this clone: The CDR3 extends 3 residues past the end of the read, so its final part is completed from the germline J gene. The chain carries TRBV20-1 and TRBJ2-3; D is unresolved. CDR3 length equals 13 residues. Trimming took off 6 bases at V and 6 bases at J, with 16 bases between the two ends. Germline assignment: CDR1 DFQATT and CDR2 SNEGSKA (reference sequence). CDR3 DNA, as far as it was read: TGCAGTGCGGAGACTTCCCGTGGGGATACG. It specifies CSAETSRGDT. The whole CDR3 reads CSAETSRGDTQYF.

For this clone: The read ends 3 residues early relative to the CDR3; the germline J gene fills the gap. The chain employs TRBV6-1 and TRBJ2-5; D is unclear. Per the germline V gene, CDR1 is MNHNS and CDR2 is SASEGT. The CDR3 contains 15 residues. Trimming left V 4 bases short and J 5 bases short, with 17 bases between. Incomplete CDR3 DNA: TGTGCCAGCAGTGGTTTGAACAGAATCGGTGAGACC. It yields the protein CASSGLNRIGET. The CDR3, in full, reads CASSGLNRIGETQYF.

A note on this clone: The CDR3 end lies 3 residues beyond the end of the read and is filled in from the germline J gene. The rearrangement uses TRBV7-2 and TRBJ2-5; possibly TRBD2 for D (5 bases). Trimming stripped 7 bases from V and 5 bases from J, with 8 bases between. This CDR3 is 11 amino acids long. CDR1 is SGHTA, CDR2 FQGNSA, per germline. CDR3 in amino acids: CASTPGETQYF. Partial CDR3 DNA: TGTGCCAGCACCCCGGGGGAGACC.

For this clone: The CDR3 end is not reached by the read, which stops 3 residues before it; the germline J gene fills it in. The chain has TRBV5-1 and TRBJ2-6; a possible D gene is TRBD2 (5 bases). Per the germline V gene, CDR1 is SGHRS and CDR2 is YFSETQ. This CDR3 has 15 residues. Trimming stripped 2 bases from V and 0 bases from J, with 6 bases between. The CDR3 is CASSFEGSGANVLTF. Incomplete CDR3 DNA: TGCGCCAGCAGCTTCGAGGGCTCTGGGGCCAACGTC.

Concerning this clone itself: The CDR3 end lies 3 residues beyond the end of the read and is filled in from the germline J gene. This sequence joins TRBV30 and TRBJ2-7; no definite D call. Germline V lookup: CDR1 GTSNPN, CDR2 SVGIG (reference sequence). The CDR3 is made up of 12 amino acids. V shed 2 bases and J shed 2 bases, with 7 bases lying between them. The CDR3 protein is CAWSSIAYEQYF. The DNA read from the CDR3 is TGTGCCTGGAGTTCTATAGCCTACGAG.

Partial CDR3 DNA: TGTGCCAGCAGCTTAGCGATGGGGGGTGGCACTGAA. It specifies CASSLAMGGGTE. The complete CDR3 reads CASSLAMGGGTEAFF. The J gene is TRBJ1-1, the V gene TRBV7-9, with D possibly being TRBD1 (5 bases). The read finishes 3 residues shy of the CDR3 end, and the germline J gene is used to complete it. CDR3 size: 15 residues. Trimming removed 0 bases at V and 4 bases at J, with 12 bases between. Germline V gene sequence: CDR1 SEHNR, CDR2 FQNEAQ (reference sequence).

A remark on this clone: Sequencing ends 3 residues short of the CDR3 end; the germline J gene provides the rest. This chain joins TRBV7-9 and TRBJ1-1; 10 bases match TRBD1. V lost 2 bases, J lost 4 bases, and 1 base stayed unmatched. The germline V gene has CDR1 SEHNR and CDR2 FQNEAQ (reference sequence). This CDR3 spans 14 amino acids. The sequenced CDR3 bases are TGTGCCAGCAGCTTACGACAGGGGGCCACTGAA. It is translated as CASSLRQGATE. The whole CDR3 is CASSLRQGATEAFF.

Comment on this clone: The read terminates 3 residues before the CDR3 end, so the remaining end is supplied by the germline J gene. The V gene is TRBV5-5, the J gene TRBJ1-2; a weak D match, TRBD1 (5 bases). The CDR3 extends over 12 amino acids. CDR1 is SGHKS, CDR2 YYEKEE, per germline (reference sequence). The sequenced part of the CDR3 DNA is TGTGCCAGCAGTCATGACAGAGACGGC. This translates into CASSHDRDG. The entire CDR3 protein is CASSHDRDGYTF.

To note about this clone: Coverage ceases 3 residues before the CDR3 finishes, and the germline J gene fills in the end. V and J are TRBV19 and TRBJ2-2, with 12 bases matching TRBD2. The J segment lost 4 bases and the V segment lost 7 bases, leaving 4 bases of the junction unmatched. This CDR3 has 15 residues. CDR1 is LNHDA, CDR2 SQIVND, per germline (reference sequence). CDR3 DNA (partial): TGTGCCAGTATTAAGACTAGCGGGAGCACCGGGGAG. Protein: CASIKTSGSTGE. The CDR3 reads in full as CASIKTSGSTGELFF.

A note on this clone: With the read ending 3 residues before the CDR3 end, the germline J gene is used to fill in that end. The chain is built from TRBV7-2 and TRBJ2-2; D is unclear. Germline CDR1 reads SGHTA; CDR2 reads FQGNSA. CDR3 length equals 13 residues. With 4 bases removed from V and 6 bases from J, the gap between germline ends came to 9 bases. CDR3 residues: CASSSKIAGELFF. The covered CDR3 bases are TGTGCCAGCAGCTCCAAAATTGCCGGGGAG.